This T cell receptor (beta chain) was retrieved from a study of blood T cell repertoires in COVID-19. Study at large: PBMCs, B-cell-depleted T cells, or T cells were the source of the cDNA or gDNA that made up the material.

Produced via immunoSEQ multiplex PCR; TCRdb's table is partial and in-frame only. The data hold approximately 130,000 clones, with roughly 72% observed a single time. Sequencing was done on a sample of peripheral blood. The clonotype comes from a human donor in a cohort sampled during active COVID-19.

The chain's CDR3 is CATGGRGWDEQYF. DNA of the CDR3: TGTGCCACCGGAGGCAGGGGGTGGGACGAGCAGTACTTC. This chain connects TRBV27 to TRBJ2-7; 7 nucleotides line up with TRBD1. This CDR3 is 13 amino acids long. After removal of 10 bases from V and 5 bases from J, the junction contained 11 bases not matched to a gene. In germline, CDR1 is MNHEY, CDR2 SMNVEV (reference sequence).